This T cell receptor (beta chain) was recovered during a study of shared clonotypes between healthy human individuals. Study details: Those who served as donors were two women and three men between the ages of 18 and 49. Used for every donor were three CD4 naive, three CD4 memory, two CD8 naive and one CD8 memory plate.

CD45RO-negative, CCR7-positively selected cells formed the naive CD8 fraction, excluding terminally differentiated effector memory CD45RA+ cells. TCRdb keeps only in-frame clones here, not all; method: immunoSEQ multiplex PCR. This sample has hundreds of thousands of clones; approximately 96% occur once, and the top ten carry around 0.1%. A note on this clone: This sample includes further DNA sequences coding for the same CDR3.

Per germline, CDR1 SGHVS and CDR2 FQNEAQ. The CDR3 loop spans 12 amino acids. V was pared by 4 bases and J by 0 bases, with 4 bases between. The chain uses TRBV7-8 and TRBJ2-7; no clear D. The sequenced material came from naive CD8+ T cells sorted from blood. The clonotype comes from a woman aged 25 to 39 in good health. CDR3 residues: CASSSSSYEQYF. CDR3 nucleotide sequence: TGTGCCAGCAGCTCTAGCTCCTACGAGCAGTACTTC.